What follows is one T cell receptor (beta chain) and its context. The V end lost 4 bases, the J end lost 0 bases, and 11 bases lay between the germline ends. Per the germline V gene, CDR1 is SGHNT and CDR2 is YYREEE (reference sequence). CDR3 length equals 15 residues. This entry comes from a study of cytomegalovirus exposure and HLA in healthy donors. The PCR was carried out with 60 Vbeta primers and 13 Jbeta primers. Clones were read by immunoSEQ multiplex PCR, and TCRdb kept only the in-frame ones, dropping some. The data show 100,000 or so clones, under 85% seen once. The chain couples TRBV5-4 to TRBJ2-1; D is uncertain. Input material: PBMCs. The origin of this receptor is a man younger than 45 in good health and CMV-seronegative. In nucleotides, the CDR3 is TGTGCCAGCAGCCCCAGCGCAAGCTCCTACAATGAGCAGTTCTTC. Protein product: CASSPSASSYNEQFF.